This T cell receptor beta chain was identified in a study of T cells after yellow fever vaccination. Study-level points and caveats: Repertoires sorted by FACS could include abundant clonotypes that are contaminants from the bulk population. Reappearance after the booster was seen for most primary-vaccination clones, at 95% to 96% CD4 and about 90% CD8.

V was trimmed by 2 bases and J by 2 bases, leaving 5 bases between them. The germline CDR1 and CDR2 sequences are SGHRS and YFSETQ. This CDR3 has 13 residues. This clonotype showed up many times. Its antigen is not identified. TCRdb called the 5' RACE reads again in MiXCR, with one record for every CDR3 protein. The sample lists about 240,000 distinct CDR3 sequences; more than 3.5% were seen once. The rearrangement links TRBV5-1 to TRBJ1-3, with unresolved D. This sequence was found in a man between 18 and 35 years old who received the YFV17D yellow fever vaccine. The source material was PBMCs, sampled 15 days after the yellow fever booster vaccination. CDR3 DNA: TGCGCCAGCAGCTTTGGCGCTGGAAACACCATATATTTT. It translates to CASSFGAGNTIYF.